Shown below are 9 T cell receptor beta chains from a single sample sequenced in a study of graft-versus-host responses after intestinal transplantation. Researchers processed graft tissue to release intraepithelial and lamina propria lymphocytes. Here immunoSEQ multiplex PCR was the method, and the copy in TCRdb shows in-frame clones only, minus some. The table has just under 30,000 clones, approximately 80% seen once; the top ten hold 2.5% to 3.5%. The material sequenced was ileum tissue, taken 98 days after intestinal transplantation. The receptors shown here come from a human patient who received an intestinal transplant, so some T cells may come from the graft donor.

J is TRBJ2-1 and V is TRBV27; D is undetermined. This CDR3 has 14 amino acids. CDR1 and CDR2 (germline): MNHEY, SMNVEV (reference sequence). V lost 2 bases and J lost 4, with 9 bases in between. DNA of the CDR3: TGTGCCAGCAGTTTAATGTGGGGATACAATGAGCAGTTCTTC. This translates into CASSLMWGYNEQFF.

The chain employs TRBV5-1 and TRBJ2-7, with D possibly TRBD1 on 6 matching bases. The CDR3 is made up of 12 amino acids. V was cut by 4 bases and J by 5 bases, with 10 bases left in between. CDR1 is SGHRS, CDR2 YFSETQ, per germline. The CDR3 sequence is CASSLYRDEQYF. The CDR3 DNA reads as TGCGCCAGCAGCCTTTACAGGGACGAGCAGTACTTC.

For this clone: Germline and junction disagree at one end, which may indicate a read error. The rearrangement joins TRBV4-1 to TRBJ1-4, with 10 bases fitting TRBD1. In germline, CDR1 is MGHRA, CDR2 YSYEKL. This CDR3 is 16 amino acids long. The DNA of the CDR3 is TGTGCCAGCAGCTCGACAGGGGGCTCCACTAATGAAAAACTGTTTTTT. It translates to CASSSTGGSTNEKLFF.

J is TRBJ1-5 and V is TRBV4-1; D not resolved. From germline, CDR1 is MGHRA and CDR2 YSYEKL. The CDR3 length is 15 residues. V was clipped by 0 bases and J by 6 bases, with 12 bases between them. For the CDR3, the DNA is TGCGCCAGCAGCCAAGAAATAGGGTCGGCTCAGCCCCAGCATTTT. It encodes CASSQEIGSAQPQHF.

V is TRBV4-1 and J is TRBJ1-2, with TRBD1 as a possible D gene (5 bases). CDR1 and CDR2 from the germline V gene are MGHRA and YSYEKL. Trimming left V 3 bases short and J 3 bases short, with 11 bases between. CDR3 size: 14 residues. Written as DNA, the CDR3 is TGCGCCAGCAGCCACCCACAGGCAGACTATGGCTACACCTTC. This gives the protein CASSHPQADYGYTF.

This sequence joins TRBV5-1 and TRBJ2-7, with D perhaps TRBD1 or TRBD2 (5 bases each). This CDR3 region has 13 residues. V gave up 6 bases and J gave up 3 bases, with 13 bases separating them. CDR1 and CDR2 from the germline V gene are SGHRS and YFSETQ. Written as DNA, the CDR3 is TGCGCCAGCAAAGGGGACGCAGACTACGAGCAGTACTTC. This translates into CASKGDADYEQYF.

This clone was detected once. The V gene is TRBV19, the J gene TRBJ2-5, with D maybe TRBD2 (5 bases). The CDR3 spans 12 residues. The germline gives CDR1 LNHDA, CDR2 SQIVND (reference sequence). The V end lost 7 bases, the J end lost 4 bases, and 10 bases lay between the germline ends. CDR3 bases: TGTGCCAGTAAAAGCGGTGGAGAGACCCAGTACTTC. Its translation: CASKSGGETQYF.

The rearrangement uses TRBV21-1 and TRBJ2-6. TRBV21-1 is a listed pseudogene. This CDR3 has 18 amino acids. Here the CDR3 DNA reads TGTGCCAGCAGCACCCAGGGGAGGTTTTCGTCTGGGGCCAACGTCCTGACTTTC. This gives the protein CASSTQGRFSSGANVLTF.

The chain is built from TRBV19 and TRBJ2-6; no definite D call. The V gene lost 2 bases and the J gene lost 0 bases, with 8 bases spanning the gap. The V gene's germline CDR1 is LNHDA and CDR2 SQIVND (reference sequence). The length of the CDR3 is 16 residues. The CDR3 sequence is CASSISQDSGANVLTF. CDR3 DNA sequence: TGTGCCAGTAGTATAAGTCAGGACTCTGGGGCCAACGTCCTGACTTTC.